Sequencing of this TCR beta chain was carried out in a study of blood T cell repertoires in COVID-19. On the study more broadly: The origin of the acute and convalescent COVID-19 samples was the United States, Italy and Spain. Nucleic acid was either cDNA or gDNA, and it came from T cells, B-cell-depleted T cells, or PBMCs.

CDR3 length: 13 amino acids. CDR1 SGHRS and CDR2 YFSETQ come from the germline V gene. Deletions cut 3 bases from V and 1 base from J, with 7 bases between. The data were produced by immunoSEQ multiplex PCR, yet TCRdb's version contains in-frame clones alone and is incomplete. The table records about 150,000 clones, around 90% of them present only once. Patients at the Seattle site were enrolled during active infection and followed longitudinally. This chain links TRBV5-1 with TRBJ1-1; no clear D. This sequence originates from a man between 60 and 75 years old with COVID-19, enrolled during active disease. Sequenced input: peripheral blood. The CDR3 bases are TGCGCCAGCAGCTCCCAACAGAACACTGAAGCTTTCTTT. This codes for CASSSQQNTEAFF.